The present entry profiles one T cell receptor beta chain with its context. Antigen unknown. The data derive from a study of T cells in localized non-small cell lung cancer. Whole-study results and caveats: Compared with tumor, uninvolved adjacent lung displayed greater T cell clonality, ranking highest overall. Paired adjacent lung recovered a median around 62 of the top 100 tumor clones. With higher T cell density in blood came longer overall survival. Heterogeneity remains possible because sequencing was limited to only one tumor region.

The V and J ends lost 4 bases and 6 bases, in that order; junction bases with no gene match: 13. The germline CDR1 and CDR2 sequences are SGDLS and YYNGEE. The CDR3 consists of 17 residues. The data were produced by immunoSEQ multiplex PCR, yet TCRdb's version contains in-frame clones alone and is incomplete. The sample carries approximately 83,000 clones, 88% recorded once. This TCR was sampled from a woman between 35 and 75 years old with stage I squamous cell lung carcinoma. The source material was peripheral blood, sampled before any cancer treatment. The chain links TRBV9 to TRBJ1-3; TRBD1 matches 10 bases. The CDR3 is CASSSRDRGIFENTIYF. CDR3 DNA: TGTGCCAGCAGCAGCCGGGACAGGGGTATTTTTGAAAACACCATATATTTT.